A single sample is the source of the 20 T cell receptor beta chains below, sequenced in a study of cytomegalovirus exposure and HLA in healthy donors. The PCR used 60 Vbeta and 13 Jbeta primers. TCRdb keeps only in-frame clones here, not all; method: immunoSEQ multiplex PCR. The sample has about 75,000 clones; around 80% are singletons. Sequencing used PBMCs. The source of these receptors is a man between 70 and 80 years old in good health and CMV-seropositive.

The rearrangement links TRBV5-1 to TRBJ2-1; weak D call: TRBD1 (6 bases). The germline V gene encodes CDR1 SGHRS and CDR2 YFSETQ. The CDR3 covers 13 residues. The germline V and J ends were trimmed by 3 bases and 9 bases, with 13 bases remaining between them. In DNA, the CDR3 is TGCGCCAGCAGCTCCCTGGGACAAAGTGAGCAGTTCTTC. It yields the protein CASSSLGQSEQFF.

CDR3 coding DNA: TGTGCCAGCAGCTCCGGTGGGCCCTGGGGCGGCTACACCTTC. Translated, it gives CASSSGGPWGGYTF. The V gene is TRBV7-3, the J gene TRBJ1-2; the D gene is possibly TRBD1 (5 bases). Trimming left V 4 bases short and J 8 bases short, with 17 bases between. CDR1 and CDR2 from the germline V gene are SGHTA and FQGTGA. The CDR3 has 14 amino acids. Drawing the rest from reference TRBV7-3 and TRBJ1-2, the complete variable domain is GAGVSQTPSNKVTEKGKYVELRCDPISGHTALYWYRQSLGQGPEFLIYFQGTGAADDSGLPNDRFFAVRPEGSVSTLKIQRTERGDSAVYLCASSSGGPWGGYTFGSGTRLTVV.

V gene TRBV7-9 combines with J gene TRBJ2-1, with D possibly TRBD1 on 6 matching bases. There are 14 residues in the CDR3. Germline CDR1 SEHNR, CDR2 FQNEAQ (reference sequence). The V and J ends lost 1 base and 7 bases respectively, with 11 bases between them. CDR3 nucleotides: TGTGCCAGCAGCTTAGACAGGGATTGGAATGAGCAGTTCTTC. This translates into CASSLDRDWNEQFF.

The chain links TRBV4-3 to TRBJ2-5; 13 positions match TRBD2. Looked up from germline, CDR1 is LGHNA and CDR2 is YSLEER. V lost 3 bases, J lost 1 base, and 5 bases stayed unmatched. This CDR3 region has 17 residues. Here the CDR3 DNA reads TGCGCCAGCAGCCAGGAGAGACTAGCGGGGGGCCAAGAGACCCAGTACTTC. Encoded protein: CASSQERLAGGQETQYF.

This clone was counted a single time. The CDR3 loop reads CASSGLLSGNTIYF. In DNA form, the CDR3 reads TGTGCCAGCAGTGGACTGCTCTCTGGAAACACCATATATTTT. This chain joins TRBV2 and TRBJ1-3; D not certain. The CDR3 has 14 amino acids. Germline assignment: CDR1 SNHLY and CDR2 FYNNEI. V lost 4 bases and J lost 0, with 7 bases in between.

This rearrangement joins TRBV9 to TRBJ2-7; 10 nucleotides match TRBD2. The length of the CDR3 is 15 residues. Per germline, CDR1 SGDLS and CDR2 YYNGEE. V lost 2 bases and J lost 5; bases outside the gene matches: 7. In nucleotides, the CDR3 is TGTGCCAGCAGCGTCTCTAGCGGGAGTCGTCACGAGCAGTACTTC. Its translation is CASSVSSGSRHEQYF.

V usage is TRBV6-5 and J usage is TRBJ2-3; D not resolved. The V and J ends lost 2 bases and 3 bases respectively, with 6 bases between them. Germline V gene data show CDR1 as MNHEY and CDR2 as SVGAGI. The CDR3 has 13 residues. This CDR3 is CASSYSLTDTQYF. The CDR3 DNA is TGTGCCAGCAGTTACAGCTTAACAGATACGCAGTATTTT.

The rearrangement uses TRBV7-6 and TRBJ2-1, with a possible D match to TRBD1 (6 bases). V lost 5 bases, J lost 3 bases, and 11 bases lay in between. CDR1 and CDR2 from the germline V gene are SGHVS and FNYEAQ. This CDR3 region has 14 residues. The CDR3 here is CASSIDRYYNEQFF. The CDR3 nucleotides read TGTGCCAGCAGCATCGACAGGTACTACAATGAGCAGTTCTTC.

This chain uses TRBV25-1 with TRBJ2-5; TRBD2 is a possible D gene (6 bases). The CDR3 is 13 amino acids. CDR1 and CDR2 from the germline V gene are MGHDK and SYGVNS. V lost 2 bases, J lost 5 bases, and 9 bases lay in between. As DNA, the CDR3 is TGTGCCAGCAGTGAACGGGGGACTGAGACCCAGTACTTC. It specifies CASSERGTETQYF.

V usage is TRBV7-2 and J usage is TRBJ1-1, with TRBD1 matching over 8 bases. V lost 3 bases and J lost 4; bases outside the gene matches: 4. The germline gives CDR1 SGHTA, CDR2 FQGNSA. The CDR3 loop spans 14 amino acids. CDR3 region: CASSFATGATEAFF. In DNA, the CDR3 is TGTGCCAGCAGCTTCGCGACAGGGGCCACTGAAGCTTTCTTT. The full variable domain, rest sourced from reference TRBV7-2 and TRBJ1-1, is GAGVSQSPSNKVTEKGKDVELRCDPISGHTALYWYRQSLGQGLEFLIYFQGNSAPDKSGLPSDRFSAERTGGSVSTLTIQRTQQEDSAVYLCASSFATGATEAFFGQGTRLTVV.

This clone was picked up one time. This chain links TRBV29-1 with TRBJ2-1; D might be TRBD1 (5 bases). Trimming pared 7 bases from V and 0 bases from J, leaving 13 bases between. The germline CDR1 and CDR2 sequences are SQVTM and ANQGSEA. This CDR3 has 14 residues. In DNA, the CDR3 is TGCAGCGCCCACAGGCCTGGCTCCTACAATGAGCAGTTCTTC. Translating it yields CSAHRPGSYNEQFF.

V usage is TRBV7-2 and J usage is TRBJ1-2; D uncertain. This CDR3 contains 12 residues. Germline CDR1 is SGHTA and CDR2 is FQGNSA. Trimming cost V 6 bases and J 5 bases, with 10 bases left between them. CDR3 nucleotides: TGTGCCAGCAGAGAGAATGAGTATGGCTACACCTTC. It is translated as CASRENEYGYTF.

V usage is TRBV30 and J usage is TRBJ2-3; 7 bases line up with TRBD1. The CDR3 extends over 16 amino acids. V lost 1 base to trimming and J lost 2 bases; unmatched junction nucleotides: 9. The germline CDR1 and CDR2 sequences are GTSNPN and SVGIG (reference sequence). CDR3 in DNA: TGTGCCTGGAGTGCCGAGGGGGCGGGTTACACAGATACGCAGTATTTT. Translating gives CAWSAEGAGYTDTQYF. The full variable domain, completed using reference TRBV30 and TRBJ2-3, is SQTIHQWPATLVQPVGSPLSLECTVEGTSNPNLYWYRQAAGRGLQLLFYSVGIGQISSEVPQNLSASRPQDRQFILSSKKLLLSDSGFYLCAWSAEGAGYTDTQYFGPGTRLTVL.

This clone appeared a few times. CDR3 sequence (DNA): TGTGCCAGCAGTTATACAGGGGTCTACGAGCAGTACTTC. This sequence encodes CASSYTGVYEQYF. The V call is TRBV6-4, the J call TRBJ2-7; 7 bases fit TRBD1. This CDR3 spans 13 amino acids. CDR1 and CDR2 from the germline V gene are MRHNA and SNTAGT. V dropped 5 bases and J dropped 3; count of bases not matched to a gene: 4.

The V gene is TRBV29-1, the J gene TRBJ2-5; a possible D gene is TRBD2 (6 bases). CDR3 length equals 13 residues. V lost 5 bases and J 5 bases, leaving 15 bases between the germline ends. CDR1 SQVTM and CDR2 ANQGSEA come from the germline V gene. The chain's CDR3 is CSVPPPAGETQYF. The CDR3 region has the DNA TGCAGCGTTCCGCCGCCGGCGGGGGAGACCCAGTACTTC. The whole variable domain, remainder taken from reference TRBV29-1 and TRBJ2-5, is SAVISQKPSRDICQRGTSLTIQCQVDSQVTMMFWYRQQPGQSLTLIATANQGSEATYESGFVIDKFPISRPNLTFSTLTVSNMSPEDSSIYLCSVPPPAGETQYFGPGTRLLVL.

This clone occurred once. V gene TRBV6-1 combines with J gene TRBJ1-2, with 10 bases matching TRBD1. This CDR3 is 13 amino acids long. V lost 4 bases to trimming and J lost 6 bases; unmatched junction nucleotides: 2. The germline CDR1 and CDR2 sequences are MNHNS and SASEGT. The CDR3 sequence is CASSGDRGHGYTF. CDR3 bases: TGTGCCAGCAGTGGGGACAGGGGACATGGCTACACCTTC.

This chain connects TRBV28 to TRBJ2-3; D perhaps matches TRBD2 (5 bases). This CDR3 has 12 amino acids. Germline CDR1 MDHEN, CDR2 SYDVKM. Deletions cut 3 bases from V and 8 bases from J, with 9 bases between. The CDR3 DNA is TGTGCCAGCAGTTTGCTCGGAGGTACGCAGTATTTT. Protein product: CASSLLGGTQYF. Filled out from reference TRBV28 and TRBJ2-3, the complete variable domain reads DVKVTQSSRYLVKRTGEKVFLECVQDMDHENMFWYRQDPGLGLRLIYFSYDVKMKEKGDIPEGYSVSREKKERFSLILESASTNQTSMYLCASSLLGGTQYFGPGTRLTVL.

The gene calls are TRBV7-2 and TRBJ1-1; D gene uncertain. Trimming shortened V by 3 bases and J by 4 bases, and 15 bases separated the two germline ends. Germline V gives CDR1 SGHTA, CDR2 FQGNSA. This CDR3 is built from 15 residues. CDR3 nucleotide sequence: TGTGCCAGCAGCTTTTGGTCCGGGGAAGGCACTGAAGCTTTCTTT. Translating it yields CASSFWSGEGTEAFF.

This clone was seen more than once but under ten times. The gene calls are TRBV2 and TRBJ2-1; 9 bases line up with TRBD2. The CDR3 length is 15 residues. Trimming cost V 2 bases and J 9 bases; bases outside gene matches: 8. Per the germline V gene, CDR1 is SNHLY and CDR2 is FYNNEI. CDR3 sequence (DNA): TGTGCCAGCAGTGAACTCGGGACTAGCAGCTCTGAGCAGTTCTTC. This sequence encodes CASSELGTSSSEQFF.

The chain is built from TRBV7-9 and TRBJ1-1; TRBD1 might be the D (5 bases). V was trimmed by 5 bases and J by 1 base, leaving 14 bases between them. The CDR3 loop spans 15 amino acids. From germline, CDR1 is SEHNR and CDR2 FQNEAQ (reference sequence). As DNA, the CDR3 is TGTGCCAGCAGCCTTACTGGGGGGGGGAACACTGAAGCTTTCTTT. It yields the protein CASSLTGGGNTEAFF.